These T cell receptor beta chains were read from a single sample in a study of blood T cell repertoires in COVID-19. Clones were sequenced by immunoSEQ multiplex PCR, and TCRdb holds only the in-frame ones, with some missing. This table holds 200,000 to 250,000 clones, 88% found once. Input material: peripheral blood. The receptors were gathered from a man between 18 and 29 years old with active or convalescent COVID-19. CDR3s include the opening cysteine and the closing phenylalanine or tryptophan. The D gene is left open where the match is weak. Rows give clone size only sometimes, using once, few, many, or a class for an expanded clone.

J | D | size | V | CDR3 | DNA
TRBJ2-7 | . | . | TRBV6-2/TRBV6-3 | CASSYSRQLPSYEQYF | TGTGCCAGCAGTTACTCCCGACAGCTCCCTTCCTACGAGCAGTACTTC
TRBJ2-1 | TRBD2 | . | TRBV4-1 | CASSQGRMGLAASRTYNEQFF | TGCGCCAGCAGCCAAGGGAGGATGGGACTAGCGGCCTCGAGGACCTACAATGAGCAGTTCTTC
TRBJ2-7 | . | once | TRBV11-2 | CASSLDLGFVDEQYF | TGTGCCAGCAGCTTAGACCTCGGGTTTGTCGACGAGCAGTACTTC
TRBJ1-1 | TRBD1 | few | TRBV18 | CASSPPFGTGAYTEAFF | TGTGCCAGCTCACCCCCTTTCGGGACAGGAGCCTACACTGAAGCTTTCTTT
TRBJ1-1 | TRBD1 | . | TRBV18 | CASSPRMTGLTNTEAFF | TGTGCCAGCTCACCACGAATGACAGGGTTGACGAACACTGAAGCTTTCTTT
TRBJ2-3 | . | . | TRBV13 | CASSLALSDTQYF | TGTGCCAGCAGCTTAGCCTTATCGGATACGCAGTATTTT
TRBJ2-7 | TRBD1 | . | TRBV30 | CAWDPGQGYYEQYF | TGTGCCTGGGATCCGGGACAGGGTTACTACGAGCAGTACTTC
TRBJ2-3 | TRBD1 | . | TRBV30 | CAWSVDRADTQYF | TGTGCCTGGAGTGTTGACAGGGCCGATACGCAGTATTTT
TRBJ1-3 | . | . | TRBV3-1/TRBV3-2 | CASSQPGGNTIYF | TGTGCCAGCAGCCAACCAGGCGGAAACACCATATATTTT
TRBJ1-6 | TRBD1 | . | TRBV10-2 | CATSEGGPSSPLHF | TGCGCCACCTCGGAAGGGGGCCCGAGTTCACCCCTCCACTTT